This record covers a single TCR beta chain. Its antigen remains unidentified. This entry belongs to a study of PD-1 blockade in classical Hodgkin lymphoma. As for the study in general: Intravenous infusions of nivolumab 3 mg/kg reached patients every 2 weeks.

Autologous stem cell transplantation was followed by relapse in every patient, and brentuximab vedotin exposure varied. Study-wide results and caveats: CD4+ TCR diversity rose significantly by C4D1, and CD8+ TCR diversity did not.

Profiling relied on immunoSEQ multiplex PCR, and the TCRdb table lists in-frame clones only, not all of them. The sample includes 100,000 to 120,000 clones, roughly 87% of them seen just once. Trimming removed 0 bases from V and 1 base from J, with 9 bases in between. The CDR3 consists of 15 residues. Germline V gene lookup returns CDR1 KGHSH and CDR2 LQKENI. This TCR derives from a human donor with classical Hodgkin lymphoma. The input for sequencing was peripheral blood mononuclear cells (PBMCs), taken before the second cycle of nivolumab. This chain uses TRBV18 with TRBJ1-1; TRBD1 might be the D (5 bases). The CDR3 sequence: CASSPPTGRNTEAFF. The CDR3 DNA sequence: TGTGCCAGCTCACCACCGACGGGGCGGAACACTGAAGCTTTCTTT.